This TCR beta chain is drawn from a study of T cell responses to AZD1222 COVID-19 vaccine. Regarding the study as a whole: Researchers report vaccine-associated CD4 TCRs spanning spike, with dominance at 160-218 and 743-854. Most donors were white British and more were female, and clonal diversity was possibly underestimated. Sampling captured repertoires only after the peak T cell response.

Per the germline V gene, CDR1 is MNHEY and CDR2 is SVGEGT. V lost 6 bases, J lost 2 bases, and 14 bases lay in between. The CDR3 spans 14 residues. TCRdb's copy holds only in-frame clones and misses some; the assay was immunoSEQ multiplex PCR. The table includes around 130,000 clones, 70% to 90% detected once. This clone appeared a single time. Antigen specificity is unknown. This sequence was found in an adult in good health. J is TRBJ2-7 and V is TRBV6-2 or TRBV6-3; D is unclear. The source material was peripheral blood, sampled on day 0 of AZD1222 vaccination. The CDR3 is CASSSPYSAYEQYF. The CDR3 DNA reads TGTGCCAGCAGCTCCCCCTACAGCGCCTACGAGCAGTACTTC.